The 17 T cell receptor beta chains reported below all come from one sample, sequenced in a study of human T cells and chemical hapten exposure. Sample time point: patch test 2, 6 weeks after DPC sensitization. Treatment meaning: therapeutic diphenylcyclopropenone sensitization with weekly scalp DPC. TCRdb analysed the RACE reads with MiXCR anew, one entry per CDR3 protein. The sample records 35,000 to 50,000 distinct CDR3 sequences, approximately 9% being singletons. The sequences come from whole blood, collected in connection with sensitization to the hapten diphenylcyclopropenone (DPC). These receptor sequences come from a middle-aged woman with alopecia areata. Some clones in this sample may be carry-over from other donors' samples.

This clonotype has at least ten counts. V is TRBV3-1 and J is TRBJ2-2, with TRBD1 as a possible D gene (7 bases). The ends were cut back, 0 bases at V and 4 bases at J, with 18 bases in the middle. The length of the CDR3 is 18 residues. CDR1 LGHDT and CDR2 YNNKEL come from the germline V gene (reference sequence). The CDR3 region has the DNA TGTGCCAGCAGCCAAGAGGGGCCAGGGGGGCTACTCACCGGGGAGCTGTTTTTT. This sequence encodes CASSQEGPGGLLTGELFF.

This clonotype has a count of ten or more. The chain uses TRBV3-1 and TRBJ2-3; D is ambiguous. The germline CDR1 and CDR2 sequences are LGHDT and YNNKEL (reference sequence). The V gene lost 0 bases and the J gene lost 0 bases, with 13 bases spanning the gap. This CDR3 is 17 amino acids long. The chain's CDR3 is CASSQDRLAASTDTQYF. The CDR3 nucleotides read TGTGCCAGCAGCCAAGATCGTTTGGCGGCTAGCACAGATACGCAGTATTTT.

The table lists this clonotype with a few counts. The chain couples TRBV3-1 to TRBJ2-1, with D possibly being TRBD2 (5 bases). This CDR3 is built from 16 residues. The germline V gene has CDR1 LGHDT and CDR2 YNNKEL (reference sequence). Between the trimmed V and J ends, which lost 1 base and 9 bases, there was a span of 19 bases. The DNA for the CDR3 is TGTGCCAGCAGCCAAGCGAAAGGACTGGCCGTCAGTGAGCAGTTCTTC. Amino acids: CASSQAKGLAVSEQFF.

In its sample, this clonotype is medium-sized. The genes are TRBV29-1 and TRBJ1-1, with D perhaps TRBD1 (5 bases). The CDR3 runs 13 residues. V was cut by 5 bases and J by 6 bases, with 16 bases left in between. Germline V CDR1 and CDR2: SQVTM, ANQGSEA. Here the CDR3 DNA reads TGCAGCGTTCAACGGGGGGATGGGTCTGAAGCTTTCTTT. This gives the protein CSVQRGDGSEAFF. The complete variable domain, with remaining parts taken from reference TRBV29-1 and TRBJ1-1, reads SAVISQKPSRDICQRGTSLTIQCQVDSQVTMMFWYRQQPGQSLTLIATANQGSEATYESGFVIDKFPISRPNLTFSTLTVSNMSPEDSSIYLCSVQRGDGSEAFFGQGTRLTVV.

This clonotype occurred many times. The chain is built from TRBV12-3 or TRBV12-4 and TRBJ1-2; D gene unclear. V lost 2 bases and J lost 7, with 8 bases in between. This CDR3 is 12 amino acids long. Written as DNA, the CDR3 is TGTGCCAGCAGTTTAATGGATGGTGGCTACACCTTC. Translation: CASSLMDGGYTF.

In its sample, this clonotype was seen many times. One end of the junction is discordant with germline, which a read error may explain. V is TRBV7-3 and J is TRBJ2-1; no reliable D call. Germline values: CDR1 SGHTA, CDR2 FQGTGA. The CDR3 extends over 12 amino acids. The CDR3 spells CASSVTKGEQFF. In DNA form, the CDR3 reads TGTGCCAGCAGCGTAACGAAAGGTGAGCAGTTCTTC.

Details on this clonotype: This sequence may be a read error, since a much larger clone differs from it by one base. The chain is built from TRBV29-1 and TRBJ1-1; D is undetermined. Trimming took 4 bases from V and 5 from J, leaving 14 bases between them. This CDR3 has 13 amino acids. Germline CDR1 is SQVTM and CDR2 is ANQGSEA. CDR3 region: CSVGTVDGTEAFF. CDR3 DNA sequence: TGCAGCGTTGGTACGGTGGACGGGACTGAAGCTTTCTTT.

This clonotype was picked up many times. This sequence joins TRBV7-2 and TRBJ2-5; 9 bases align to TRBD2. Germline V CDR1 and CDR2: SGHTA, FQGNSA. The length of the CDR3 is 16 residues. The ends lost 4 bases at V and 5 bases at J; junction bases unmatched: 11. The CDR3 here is CASSYLARGGPETQYF. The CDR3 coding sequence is TGTGCCAGCAGCTATCTGGCGCGGGGGGGCCCGGAGACCCAGTACTTC.

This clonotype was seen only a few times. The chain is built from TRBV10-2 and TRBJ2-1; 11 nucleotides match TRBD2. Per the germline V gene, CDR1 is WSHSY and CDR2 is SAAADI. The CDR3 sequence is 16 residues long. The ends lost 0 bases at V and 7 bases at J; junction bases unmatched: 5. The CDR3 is CASSESGSGGANEQFF. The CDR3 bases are TGCGCCAGCAGTGAGTCGGGTAGCGGGGGGGCGAATGAGCAGTTCTTC.

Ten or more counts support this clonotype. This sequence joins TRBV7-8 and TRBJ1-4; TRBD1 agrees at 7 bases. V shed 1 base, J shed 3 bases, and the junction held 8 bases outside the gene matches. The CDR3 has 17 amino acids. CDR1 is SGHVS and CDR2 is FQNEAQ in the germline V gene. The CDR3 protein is CASSLVAPGGANEKLFF. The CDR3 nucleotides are TGTGCCAGCAGCTTAGTCGCGCCAGGGGGGGCTAATGAAAAACTGTTTTTT.

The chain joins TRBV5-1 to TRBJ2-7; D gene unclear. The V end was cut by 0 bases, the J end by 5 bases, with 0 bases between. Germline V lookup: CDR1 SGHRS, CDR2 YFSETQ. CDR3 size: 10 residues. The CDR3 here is CASSLDEQYF. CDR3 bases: TGCGCCAGCAGCTTGGACGAGCAGTACTTC.

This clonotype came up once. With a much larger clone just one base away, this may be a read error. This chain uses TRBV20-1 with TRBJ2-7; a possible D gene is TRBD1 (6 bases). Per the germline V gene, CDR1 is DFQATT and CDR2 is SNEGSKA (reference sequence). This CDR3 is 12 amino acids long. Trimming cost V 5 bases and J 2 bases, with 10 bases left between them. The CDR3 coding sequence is TGCAGTGCTTCCGGACAGCCCTACGAGCAGTACTTC. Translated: CSASGQPYEQYF.

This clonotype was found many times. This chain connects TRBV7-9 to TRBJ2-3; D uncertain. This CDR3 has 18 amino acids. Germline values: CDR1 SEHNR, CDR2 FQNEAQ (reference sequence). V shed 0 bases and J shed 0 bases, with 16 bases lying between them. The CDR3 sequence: CASSLASWDDTSTDTQYF. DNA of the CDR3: TGTGCCAGCAGCTTAGCAAGTTGGGATGACACCAGCACAGATACGCAGTATTTT.

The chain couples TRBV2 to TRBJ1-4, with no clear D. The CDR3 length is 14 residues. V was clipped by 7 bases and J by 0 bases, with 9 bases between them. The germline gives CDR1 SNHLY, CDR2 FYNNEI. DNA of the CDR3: TGTGCCAGCACCTACAACCCAACTAATGAAAAACTGTTTTTT. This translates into CASTYNPTNEKLFF.

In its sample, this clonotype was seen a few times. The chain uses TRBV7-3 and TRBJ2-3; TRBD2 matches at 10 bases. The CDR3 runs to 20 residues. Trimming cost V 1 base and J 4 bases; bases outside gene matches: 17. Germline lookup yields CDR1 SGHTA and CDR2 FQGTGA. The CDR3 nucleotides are TGTGCCAGCAGCTTAAAAGGGCCCCCAGGCACTAGCGGGGCGGCAGATACGCAGTATTTT. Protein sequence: CASSLKGPPGTSGAADTQYF.

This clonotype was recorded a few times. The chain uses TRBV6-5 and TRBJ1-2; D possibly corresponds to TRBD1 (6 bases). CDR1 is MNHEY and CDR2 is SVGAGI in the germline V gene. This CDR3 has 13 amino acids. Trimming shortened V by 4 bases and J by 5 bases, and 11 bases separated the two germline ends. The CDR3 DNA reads TGTGCCAGCAGTTCGAAGACAGGTTATGGCTACACCTTC. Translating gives CASSSKTGYGYTF.

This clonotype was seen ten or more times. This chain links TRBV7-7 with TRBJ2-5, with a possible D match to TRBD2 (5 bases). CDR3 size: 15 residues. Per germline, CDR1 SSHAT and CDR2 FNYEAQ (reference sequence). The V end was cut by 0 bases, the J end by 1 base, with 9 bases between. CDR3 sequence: CASSLAGLAQETQYF. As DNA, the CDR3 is TGTGCCAGCAGCTTAGCCGGGCTAGCCCAAGAGACCCAGTACTTC.